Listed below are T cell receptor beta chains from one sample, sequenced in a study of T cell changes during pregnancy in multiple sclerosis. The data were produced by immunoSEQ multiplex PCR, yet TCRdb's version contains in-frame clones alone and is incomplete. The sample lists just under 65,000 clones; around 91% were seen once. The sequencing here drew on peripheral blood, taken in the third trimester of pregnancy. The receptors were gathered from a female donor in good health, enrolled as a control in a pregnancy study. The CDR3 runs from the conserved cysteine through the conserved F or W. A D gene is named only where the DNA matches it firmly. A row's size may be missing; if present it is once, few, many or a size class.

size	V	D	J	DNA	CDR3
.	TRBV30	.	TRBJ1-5	TGTGCCTGGAATGAACGGGGCAATCAGCCCCAGCATTTT	CAWNERGNQPQHF
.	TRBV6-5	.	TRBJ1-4	TGTGCCAGCAGTTATGGGCTGGTAACTAATGAAAAACTGTTTTTT	CASSYGLVTNEKLFF
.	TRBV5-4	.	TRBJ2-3	TGTGCCAGCAGCTTACCCGGGATTACAACAGATACGCAGTATTTT	CASSLPGITTDTQYF
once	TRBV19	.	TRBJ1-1	TGTGCCAGTAGTCTGGTTTTCGGTAGCCTGAACACTGAAGCTTTCTTT	CASSLVFGSLNTEAFF
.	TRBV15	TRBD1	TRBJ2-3	TGTGCCACCAGCAGGTGGGGGACAGGGGATGCAGATACGCAGTATTTT	CATSRWGTGDADTQYF
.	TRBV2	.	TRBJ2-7	TGTGCCAGCAGTGTAAGGGGATGGGAGCAGTACTTC	CASSVRGWEQYF
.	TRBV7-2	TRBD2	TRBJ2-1	TGTGCCAGCAGCTTATACGGGGGGGCCGGAGATGAGCAGTTCTTC	CASSLYGGAGDEQFF
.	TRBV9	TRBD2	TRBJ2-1	TGTGCCAGCAGCTTAACCGGGACTAGCGATGGTGAGCAGTTCTTC	CASSLTGTSDGEQFF
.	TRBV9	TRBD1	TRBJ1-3	TGTGCCAGCAGCGTATACGACAGGGCTGCAGGAAACACCATATATTTT	CASSVYDRAAGNTIYF
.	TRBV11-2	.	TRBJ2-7	TGTGCCAGCAGCTTTGAGGCAGCGGGCGAGCAGTACTTC	CASSFEAAGEQYF
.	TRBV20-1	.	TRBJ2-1	TGCAGTGGTCTGGGGAGCGGTGAGCAGTTCTTC	CSGLGSGEQFF
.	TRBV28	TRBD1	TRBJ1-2	TGTGCCAGCAGCCAAGCCGGGACAGGGGGCCGAGGCTACACCTTC	CASSQAGTGGRGYTF
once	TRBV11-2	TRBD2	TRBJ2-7	TGTGCTACCTCTGGGGGGGGCGAGCAGTACTTC	CATSGGGEQYF
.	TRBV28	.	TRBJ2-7	TGTGCCAGCTCCCCCTTCGGTAGAAGAAACGAGCAGTACTTC	CASSPFGRRNEQYF
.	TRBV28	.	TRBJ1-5	TGTGCCAGCAGTTCCCATAAGACAGTTAGCAATCAGCCCCAGCATTTT	CASSSHKTVSNQPQHF
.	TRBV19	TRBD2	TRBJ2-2	TGTGCCAGTAGTATCGCTAGCGGGAACACCGGGGAGCTGTTTTTT	CASSIASGNTGELFF
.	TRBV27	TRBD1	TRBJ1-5	TGTGCCAGCCGGGACAGGGGTAATCAGCCCCAGCATTTT	CASRDRGNQPQHF
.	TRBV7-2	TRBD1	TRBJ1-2	TGTGCCAGCAGCTGGCGGAGGGACAGTCCCTATGGCTACACCTTC	CASSWRRDSPYGYTF
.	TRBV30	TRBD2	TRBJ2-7	TGTGCCTGGAGTGTATTTGGCGGGGGGGCCGGCGAGCAGTACTTC	CAWSVFGGGAGEQYF
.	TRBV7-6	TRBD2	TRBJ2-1	TGTGCCAGCGGGTCCGAAACTAGCGGGATCGGTGAGCAGTTCTTC	CASGSETSGIGEQFF
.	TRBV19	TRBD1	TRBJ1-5	TGTGCCGGTGAGACGGGACAGGGGAGCAATCAGCCCCAGCATTTT	CAGETGQGSNQPQHF
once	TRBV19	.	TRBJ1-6	TGTGCCACCTCCCGGGGAACCATCTATAATTCACCCCTCCACTTT	CATSRGTIYNSPLHF
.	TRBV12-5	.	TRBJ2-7	TGTGCTAGTGCCCTAGGGCAGGGGTTGGGATACGAGCAGTACTTC	CASALGQGLGYEQYF
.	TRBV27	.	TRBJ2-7	TGTGCCAGCAGTTGGGACTCTTCCTACGAGCAGTACTTC	CASSWDSSYEQYF
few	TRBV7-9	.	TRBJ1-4	TGTGCCAGCAGCTTAGCCGACGGGGTGGGGGAAAAACTGTTTTTT	CASSLADGVGEKLFF
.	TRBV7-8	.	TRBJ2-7	TGTGCCAGCAGCTTAACGGGTGCCTCCTACGAGCAGTACTTC	CASSLTGASYEQYF
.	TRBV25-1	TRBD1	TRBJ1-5	TGTGCCAGCAGTGAATCGACAGGGTCCTTACCACAGCCCCAGCATTTT	CASSESTGSLPQPQHF
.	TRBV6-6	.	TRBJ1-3	TGTGCCAGCAGCCGTTCTACCCAGGGGCCTGGAAACACCATATATTTT	CASSRSTQGPGNTIYF
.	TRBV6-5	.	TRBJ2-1	TGTGCCAGCAGCCATGGGGGGGGGCCCTACAATGAGCAGTTCTTC	CASSHGGGPYNEQFF
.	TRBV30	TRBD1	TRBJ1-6	TGTGCCTGGCAGACAGGGGGATTTAGCTCCTATAATTCACCCCTCCACTTT	CAWQTGGFSSYNSPLHF
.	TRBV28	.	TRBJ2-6	TGTGCCAGCAACCCGGACAGTCTGTCTGGGGCCAACGTCCTGACTTTC	CASNPDSLSGANVLTF
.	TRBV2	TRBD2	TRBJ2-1	TGTGCCAGCAGGAGAGGTAGCGGGACAAGGGAGCAGTTCTTC	CASRRGSGTREQFF
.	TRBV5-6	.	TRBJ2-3	TGTGCCAGCAGCTTGGCTGATACGCAGTATTTT	CASSLADTQYF
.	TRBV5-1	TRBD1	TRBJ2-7	TGCGCCAGCAGTCCCGGGACAGGGGAGTACGAGCAGTACTTC	CASSPGTGEYEQYF
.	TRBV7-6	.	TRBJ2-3	TGTGCCAGCAGCTTAGCGCTATCCCTTAGCACAGATACGCAGTATTTT	CASSLALSLSTDTQYF
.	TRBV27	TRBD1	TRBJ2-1	TGTGCCAGCAAGCCGACAGGGGGTCGGCATGAGCAGTTCTTC	CASKPTGGRHEQFF
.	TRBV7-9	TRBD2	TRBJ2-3	TGTGCCAGCAGCTTAGGACAAGGGCGGGGGGGCTTTACAGATACGCAGTATTTT	CASSLGQGRGGFTDTQYF
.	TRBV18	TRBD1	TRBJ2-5	TGTGCCAGCTCATCGGGACAGGGAAGAGAGACCCAGTACTTC	CASSSGQGRETQYF
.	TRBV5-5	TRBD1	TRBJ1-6	TGTGCCAGCAGCTTGGAGGCCGGGACAGCTAATTCACCCCTCCACTTT	CASSLEAGTANSPLHF
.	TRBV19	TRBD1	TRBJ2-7	TGTGCCAGTACGGGACAGCCCACAGACGAGCAGTACTTC	CASTGQPTDEQYF
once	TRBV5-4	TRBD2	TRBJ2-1	TGTGCCAGCAGCCAGCCCGGGACTAGTCCCGGGGGCAATGAGCAGTTCTTC	CASSQPGTSPGGNEQFF
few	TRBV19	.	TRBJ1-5	TGTGCCAGTAGTACAGGGAATCGGGCCAATCAGCCCCAGCATTTT	CASSTGNRANQPQHF
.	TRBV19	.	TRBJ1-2	TGTGCCAGTAGTATAGATGGGGCGACAGGCCCAATCTATGGCTACACCTTC	CASSIDGATGPIYGYTF
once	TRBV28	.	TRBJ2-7	TGTGCCAGCATTTACAGTGACAGCTCCTACGAGCAGTACTTC	CASIYSDSSYEQYF
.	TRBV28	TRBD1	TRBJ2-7	TGTGCCAGCAGTTCCATGGACAGGGGAAGTGGGGAGCAGTACTTC	CASSSMDRGSGEQYF
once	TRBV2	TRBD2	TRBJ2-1	TGTGCCAGCAGTGCGTCTAGCGGGTACAATGAGCAGTTCTTC	CASSASSGYNEQFF
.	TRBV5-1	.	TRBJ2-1	TGCGCCAGCAGCCCAGTACCTGGGGCGAATGAGCAGTTCTTC	CASSPVPGANEQFF
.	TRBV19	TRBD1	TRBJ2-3	TGTGCCAGTAGTTTTAGACAGGGGGCCTGGGATACGCAGTATTTT	CASSFRQGAWDTQYF
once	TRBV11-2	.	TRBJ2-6	TGTGCCAGCAGCTTAAATAGGGTCAGGGGTTCTGGGGCCAACGTCCTGACTTTC	CASSLNRVRGSGANVLTF
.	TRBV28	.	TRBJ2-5	TGTGCCAGCAGTCACCCCAACCAGGGCCAAGAGACCCAGTACTTC	CASSHPNQGQETQYF
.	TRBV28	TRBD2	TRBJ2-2	TGTGCCAGCAGTTCTTATGGACTAGCGGGAGGGTCGGGCACCGGGGAGCTGTTTTTT	CASSSYGLAGGSGTGELFF
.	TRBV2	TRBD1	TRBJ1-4	TGTGCCAGCAGTGATAGGAGGACAGGGATCTATGAAAAACTGTTTTTT	CASSDRRTGIYEKLFF
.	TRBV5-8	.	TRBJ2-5	TGTGCCTCCGAGGAGGCGGGGACCCAGTACTTC	CASEEAGTQYF